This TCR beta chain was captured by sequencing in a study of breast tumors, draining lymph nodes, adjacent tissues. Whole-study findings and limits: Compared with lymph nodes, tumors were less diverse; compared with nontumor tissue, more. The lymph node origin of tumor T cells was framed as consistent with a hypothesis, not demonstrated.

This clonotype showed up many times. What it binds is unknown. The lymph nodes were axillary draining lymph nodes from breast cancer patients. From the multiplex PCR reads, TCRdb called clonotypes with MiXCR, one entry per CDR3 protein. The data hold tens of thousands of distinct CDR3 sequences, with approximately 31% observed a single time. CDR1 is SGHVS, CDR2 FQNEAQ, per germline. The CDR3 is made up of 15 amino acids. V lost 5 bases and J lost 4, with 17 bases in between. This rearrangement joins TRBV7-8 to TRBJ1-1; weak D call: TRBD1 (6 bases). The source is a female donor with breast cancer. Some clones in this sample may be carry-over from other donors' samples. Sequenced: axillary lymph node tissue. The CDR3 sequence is CASSTSRGVGTEAFF. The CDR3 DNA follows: TGTGCCAGCAGCACCTCCAGGGGCGTTGGCACTGAAGCTTTCTTT.